This TCR beta chain was found in a study of T cells after yellow fever vaccination (dated by TCRdb to between 2018 and 2020). With regard to the full study: Libraries from fractions with low cell numbers were prepared with the SMART-Seq v4 Ultra Low Input RNA kit. To follow T-cell clones before and after primary and booster YFV17D yellow fever vaccination, bulk TCR alpha and beta repertoires were sequenced over time. Two healthy male donors, one aged 18 to 29 and one aged 30 to 40 years, were included in the cohort. Blood was drawn at multiple timepoints before and after primary and secondary immunization, with bulk PBMC replicates and cell subsets isolated. Overall study outcomes, separate from this receptor: After the booster, most clones that had expanded after primary vaccination were detected again (almost 97% of CD4 and over 75% of CD8), suggesting broad maintenance of memory. Computational filtering was needed because FACS-sorted repertoires could contain abundant contaminating clonotypes from the bulk population. A small fraction of clonotypes appeared in both the CD4 and CD8 compartments, likely as a result of convergent recombination. Only a couple of donors were included in the study, so the extent to which the findings can be generalized is limited. Compared with the primary T-cell response, the secondary T-cell response was weaker but faster, peaking on day 5 rather than day 15.

TCR cDNA was synthesized by 5'RACE template switching, which introduced a universal primer site and unique molecular identifiers. cDNA synthesis was primed from both the TCR alpha and TCR beta constant segments. Library amplification used two PCR steps, and the second PCR step added sample barcodes and sequencing adapters. Sequencing of libraries was done on Illumina HiSeq 2500 (2x100 bp) or NovaSeq (2x150 bp). In the original analysis: MIGEC handled demultiplexing of reads and collapsing into UMI consensus sequences, while MiXCR performed V(D)J alignment. Vaccine-responding clonotypes were defined with edgeR using replicate PBMC samples, requiring FDR below 0.01 and a log2 fold change above 5 up to day 15. CD4 or CD8 identity was assigned to each bulk clonotype according to whether the clonotype was present at higher abundance in the sequenced CD4 repertoire or the sequenced CD8 repertoire. The public sequencing data were trimmed at Q25 with fastp and processed into clonotypes with MiXCR by TCRdb, which kept only in-frame beta chains. Merged by CDR3 protein, the rows form single entries marked with the most common genes and DNA. TCRdb, rather than the study authors, made the V and J calls. For this sample there are 500,000 to 650,000 distinct CDR3 sequences; about 12% appear just once. Approximately 15% of the sample is held by the ten biggest clonotypes.

As encoded in the germline V gene, CDR1 is ENHRY while CDR2 is SYGVKD. The CDR3 runs 11 amino acids, cysteine and phenylalanine included. The CDR3 DNA has 33 bases and is translated from base 1. V is cut by 2 bases and J by 5 bases, and the space between the germline ends is 3 bases. This clonotype was seen more than once but under ten times. No antigen is known for it. Base quality data are lacking; no much larger clone is found one base away. This sample's treatment or condition label indicates: live attenuated yellow fever vaccine strain. At each blood-draw timepoint, two biological replicates of bulk PBMCs were obtained. A standard Ficoll-Paque protocol was used to isolate PBMCs from peripheral blood. RNA was extracted with TriZol from bulk PBMCs, CD4 and CD8 fractions, and dextramer-positive and dextramer-negative fractions.

Recombination joined TRBV10-3 with TRBJ1-1; the D gene assignment is ambiguous. The receptor's source is a man aged 25-45 years who received the YFV17D yellow fever vaccine. The starting material was PBMCs, obtained on the day of the yellow fever booster vaccination. The nucleotides are TGTGCCATCAGTGAGACAACTGAAGCTTTCTTT. This yields the protein CAISETTEAFF.